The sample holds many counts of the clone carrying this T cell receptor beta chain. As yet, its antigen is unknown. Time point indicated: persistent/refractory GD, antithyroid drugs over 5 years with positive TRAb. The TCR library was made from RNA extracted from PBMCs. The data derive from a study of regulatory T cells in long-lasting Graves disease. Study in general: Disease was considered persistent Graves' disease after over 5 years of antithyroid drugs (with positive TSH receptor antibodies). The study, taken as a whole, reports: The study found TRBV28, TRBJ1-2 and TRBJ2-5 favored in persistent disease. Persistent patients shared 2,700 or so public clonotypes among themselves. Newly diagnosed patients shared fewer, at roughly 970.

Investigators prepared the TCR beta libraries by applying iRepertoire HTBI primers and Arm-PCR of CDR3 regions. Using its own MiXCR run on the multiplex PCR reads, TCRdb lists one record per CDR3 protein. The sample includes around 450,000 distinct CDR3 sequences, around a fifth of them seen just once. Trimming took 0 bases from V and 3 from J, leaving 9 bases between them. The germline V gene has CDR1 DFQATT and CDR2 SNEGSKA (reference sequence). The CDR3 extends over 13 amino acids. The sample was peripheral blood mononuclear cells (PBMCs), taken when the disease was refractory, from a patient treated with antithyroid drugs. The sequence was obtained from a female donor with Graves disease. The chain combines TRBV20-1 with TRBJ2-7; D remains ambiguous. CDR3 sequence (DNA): TGCAGTGCTAGAGATCCAGACGACTACGAGCAGTACTTC. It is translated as CSARDPDDYEQYF.